These 27 T cell receptor beta chains were sequenced from one sample in a study of T cell responses to AZD1222 COVID-19 vaccine. Some clones are missing from TCRdb's copy, which holds only in-frame ones; the method was immunoSEQ multiplex PCR. Of approximately 90,000 clones listed, roughly 90% are singletons. The starting material was peripheral blood, obtained on day 0 of AZD1222 vaccination. The origin of the receptors is an adult in good health.

The chain couples TRBV7-8 to TRBJ1-1; D is ambiguous. This CDR3 comprises 13 residues. Trimming shortened V by 1 base and J by 5 bases, and 8 bases separated the two germline ends. Germline CDR1 and CDR2: SGHVS and FQNEAQ. Here the CDR3 DNA reads TGTGCCAGCAGCTTAGGGAGCGGGACTGAAGCTTTCTTT. Residues: CASSLGSGTEAFF.

The chain has TRBV27 and TRBJ2-7; 7 bases line up with TRBD2. V shed 2 bases, J shed 1 base, and the junction held 2 bases outside the gene matches. This CDR3 region has 14 residues. Germline V gene data show CDR1 as MNHEY and CDR2 as SMNVEV (reference sequence). Written as DNA, the CDR3 is TGTGCCAGCAGTTTAAGGGAGGGATCCTACGAGCAGTACTTC. Amino acids: CASSLREGSYEQYF.

V and J are TRBV5-1 and TRBJ2-3; TRBD1 or TRBD2 may be the D gene (6 bases each). V was shortened by 4 bases and J by 1 base, with 16 bases between the two germline ends. Germline V CDR1 and CDR2: SGHRS, YFSETQ. The CDR3 sequence is 16 residues long. The chain's CDR3 is CASSPLEGGGTDTQYF. The CDR3 nucleotides read TGCGCCAGCAGCCCCTTAGAGGGGGGAGGCACAGATACGCAGTATTTT.

This clone appeared a single time. V gene TRBV10-3 combines with J gene TRBJ2-1; 9 bases agree with TRBD1. This CDR3 is 15 amino acids long. V was clipped by 7 bases and J by 5 bases; unmatched bases: 9. Per germline, CDR1 ENHRY and CDR2 SYGVKD. The CDR3: CAITNAGQGHNEQFF. DNA for the CDR3: TGTGCCATCACCAACGCGGGACAGGGACACAATGAGCAGTTCTTC.

This chain uses TRBV21-1 with TRBJ2-7; the table names TRBD1, a call not compared with the DNA. TRBV21-1 represents a pseudogene. The CDR3 is 17 residues long. CDR3 region: CASSKAGLSGGAYEQYF. The CDR3 DNA follows: TGTGCCAGCAGCAAAGCCGGACTGTCAGGGGGCGCCTACGAGCAGTACTTC.

In nucleotides, the CDR3 is TGTGCCACCGCGGGGACCCCGGGAAATCAGCCCCAGCATTTT. It encodes CATAGTPGNQPQHF. This chain joins TRBV15 and TRBJ1-5; maybe TRBD1 (5 bases). This CDR3 comprises 14 residues. V dropped 8 bases and J dropped 4 bases, with 15 bases sitting between them. Germline lookup yields CDR1 LNHNV and CDR2 YYDKDF (reference sequence).

The rearrangement links TRBV27 to TRBJ1-2, with D perhaps matching TRBD1 (5 bases). Germline CDR1 and CDR2: MNHEY and SMNVEV (reference sequence). The germline V and J ends were trimmed by 7 bases and 3 bases, with 15 bases remaining between them. This CDR3 spans 14 amino acids. The CDR3 DNA is TGTGCCAGCACCAGGAGGGGAGGGGACTATGGCTACACCTTC. Protein sequence: CASTRRGGDYGYTF.

The chain carries TRBV7-2 and TRBJ2-7; no firm D call. The CDR3 sequence is 14 residues long. V shed 5 bases and J shed 8 bases, with 19 bases lying between them. The germline gives CDR1 SGHTA, CDR2 FQGNSA. In DNA, the CDR3 is TGTGCCAGCAGCCCATTAGGCCCGGGCCAAAAGCAGTACTTC. Translation: CASSPLGPGQKQYF.

V and J are TRBV4-3 and TRBJ1-3, with a possible D match to TRBD1 (5 bases). This CDR3 comprises 15 residues. Germline loops: CDR1 LGHNA, CDR2 YSLEER. V was cut by 0 bases and J by 5 bases, with 11 bases left in between. The DNA of the CDR3 is TGCGCCAGCAGCCAAGATTCTGGGGGTCGAAACACCATATATTTT. Protein: CASSQDSGGRNTIYF.

The chain couples TRBV7-2 to TRBJ1-2; no clear D. This CDR3 region has 15 residues. The V end lost 5 bases, the J end lost 1 base, and 14 bases lay between the germline ends. CDR1 is SGHTA and CDR2 is FQGNSA in the germline V gene. CDR3 bases: TGTGCCAGCAGCCCGGTTGGCGGCGGTAACTATGGCTACACCTTC. The encoded protein is CASSPVGGGNYGYTF.

This clone was counted only a few times. The chain employs TRBV6-1 and TRBJ2-7; 7 bases map to TRBD2. V lost 2 bases to trimming and J lost 0 bases; unmatched junction nucleotides: 7. Germline V lookup: CDR1 MNHNS, CDR2 SASEGT. The CDR3 runs 16 residues. CDR3: CASSEWGRGGSYEQYF. DNA of the CDR3: TGTGCCAGCAGTGAATGGGGCCGCGGGGGCTCCTACGAGCAGTACTTC.

The rearrangement links TRBV9 to TRBJ2-5; possible D gene TRBD2, 5 bases. The germline V gene encodes CDR1 SGDLS and CDR2 YYNGEE. V was clipped by 3 bases and J by 5 bases, with 14 bases between them. The CDR3 totals 14 residues. The CDR3 DNA sequence: TGTGCCAGCAGCGCGGACTTTGGGGTTGAGACCCAGTACTTC. Translation gives CASSADFGVETQYF. The full variable domain, completed using reference TRBV9 and TRBJ2-5, is DSGVTQTPKHLITATGQRVTLRCSPRSGDLSVYWYQQSLDQGLQFLIQYYNGEERAKGNILERFSAQQFPDLHSELNLSSLELGDSALYFCASSADFGVETQYFGPGTRLLVL.

The chain couples TRBV5-6 to TRBJ1-4; TRBD1 is a possible D gene (6 bases). The V end was cut by 4 bases, the J end by 4 bases, with 11 bases between. Per the germline V gene, CDR1 is SGHDT and CDR2 is YYEEEE. CDR3 length equals 14 residues. The CDR3 DNA is TGTGCCAGCAGCCCCCGGGACATTAATGAAAAACTGTTTTTT. It encodes CASSPRDINEKLFF.

CDR3 coding DNA: TGTGCCAGCAGCGGGGACAGCTCCGGGGAGCTGTTTTTT. This codes for CASSGDSSGELFF. The rearrangement joins TRBV7-2 to TRBJ2-2; 7 nucleotides match TRBD1. The CDR3 has 13 residues. From germline, CDR1 is SGHTA and CDR2 FQGNSA. The V and J ends lost 5 bases and 6 bases, in that order; junction bases with no gene match: 3.

The V gene is TRBV6-5, the J gene TRBJ1-2, with 8 bases lining up with TRBD1. This CDR3 comprises 14 residues. The V segment lost 6 bases and the J segment 7 bases; nucleotides outside the gene matches: 10. Per germline, CDR1 MNHEY and CDR2 SVGAGI. The CDR3 coding sequence is TGTGCCAGCAGAGGACAGGGTGGCCAGGGTGGCTACACCTTC. Protein sequence: CASRGQGGQGGYTF.

The chain couples TRBV6-4 to TRBJ2-2; D not certain. V lost 6 bases and J lost 0, with 11 bases in between. CDR1 is MRHNA and CDR2 is SNTAGT in the germline V gene. The CDR3 has 15 amino acids. This chain's CDR3 is CASSPLGANTGELFF. The CDR3 DNA is TGTGCCAGCAGCCCCCTCGGAGCGAACACCGGGGAGCTGTTTTTT.

This chain links TRBV6-4 with TRBJ2-3, with D perhaps TRBD2 (6 bases). CDR1 and CDR2 from the germline V gene are MRHNA and SNTAGT. V lost 4 bases to trimming and J lost 2 bases, with 13 bases between them. The CDR3 sequence is 15 residues long. The CDR3 nucleotides are TGTGCCAGCAGTGCTAGCGCGGGGTCCACAGATACGCAGTATTTT. This codes for CASSASAGSTDTQYF.

V and J are TRBV5-4 and TRBJ1-6, with 8 bases identical to TRBD1. This CDR3 is built from 17 residues. Germline values: CDR1 SGHNT, CDR2 YYREEE (reference sequence). The trim removed 0 bases at V and 7 bases at J, leaving 9 bases unmatched. CDR3 nucleotide sequence: TGTGCCAGCAGCTTGGCCGGACAGGGTATGGCCAATTCACCCCTCCACTTT. It yields the protein CASSLAGQGMANSPLHF.

The chain links TRBV19 to TRBJ2-7; D call uncertain. Between the trimmed V and J ends, which lost 1 base and 1 base, there was a span of 8 bases. CDR1 is LNHDA and CDR2 is SQIVND in the germline V gene (reference sequence). The CDR3 totals 14 residues. In nucleotides, the CDR3 is TGTGCCAGTAGTATAGCCCCCGGTTCCTACGAGCAGTACTTC. This encodes CASSIAPGSYEQYF.

The chain combines TRBV25-1 with TRBJ2-2, with a weak D call TRBD1 (5 bases). Germline V gives CDR1 MGHDK, CDR2 SYGVNS. This CDR3 comprises 15 residues. V lost 8 bases to trimming and J lost 3 bases, with 16 bases between them. The CDR3 spells CASGPRQGDTGELFF. The CDR3 nucleotides are TGTGCCAGCGGACCCCGGCAGGGCGACACCGGGGAGCTGTTTTTT.

The V gene is TRBV5-4, the J gene TRBJ1-2; 8 bases map to TRBD1. In germline, CDR1 is SGHNT, CDR2 YYREEE (reference sequence). The junction had 10 bases not matched to a gene; V was cut back by 4 bases and J by 8 bases. The CDR3 is 14 residues long. The CDR3 reads CASSPYRGSEGYTF. The CDR3 DNA sequence: TGTGCCAGCAGCCCTTACAGGGGGAGTGAAGGCTACACCTTC. Full variable domain (missing parts from reference TRBV5-4 and TRBJ1-2): ETGVTQSPTHLIKTRGQQVTLRCSSQSGHNTVSWYQQALGQGPQFIFQYYREEENGRGNFPPRFSGLQFPNYSSELNVNALELDDSALYLCASSPYRGSEGYTFGSGTRLTVV.

This sequence joins TRBV6-5 and TRBJ1-4; no clear D gene. Per germline, CDR1 MNHEY and CDR2 SVGAGI. V was pared by 4 bases and J by 0 bases, with 9 bases between. This CDR3 region has 15 residues. CDR3 nucleotide sequence: TGTGCCAGCAGTTTTGGGAGCTCAACTAATGAAAAACTGTTTTTT. It yields the protein CASSFGSSTNEKLFF.

V is TRBV6-5 and J is TRBJ1-5; 8 bases line up with TRBD1. Germline CDR1 is MNHEY and CDR2 is SVGAGI. This CDR3 region has 14 residues. V dropped 6 bases and J dropped 6; count of bases not matched to a gene: 7. The CDR3, as DNA: TGTGCCAGCAGGTCGACAGGGGCCAGTCAGCCCCAGCATTTT. Translated, it gives CASRSTGASQPQHF.

Only one count was recorded for this clone. The V gene is TRBV12-5, the J gene TRBJ2-1, with no clear D. Trimming pared 4 bases from V and 5 bases from J, leaving 9 bases between. The germline V gene has CDR1 LGHNT and CDR2 FRNRAP. The CDR3 totals 13 residues. The CDR3 protein is CASGSRNNNEQFF. As DNA, the CDR3 is TGTGCTAGTGGTTCCAGGAATAACAATGAGCAGTTCTTC. Using reference TRBV12-5 and TRBJ2-1 for the parts outside the CDR3, the full variable domain is DARVTQTPRHKVTEMGQEVTMRCQPILGHNTVFWYRQTMMQGLELLAYFRNRAPLDDSGMPKDRFSAEMPDATLATLKIQPSEPRDSAVYFCASGSRNNNEQFFGPGTRLTVL.

This clone has only a few counts. The CDR3 sequence is CASSVGARSPGELFF. CDR3 DNA: TGTGCCAGCAGCGTAGGTGCTCGGAGCCCTGGGGAGCTGTTTTTT. This chain joins TRBV9 and TRBJ2-2; D is uncertain. The CDR3 consists of 15 residues. Trimming shortened V by 0 bases and J by 8 bases, and 14 bases separated the two germline ends. CDR1 and CDR2 (germline): SGDLS, YYNGEE.

This clone came up many times. V usage is TRBV6-5 and J usage is TRBJ1-6, with 7 bases fitting TRBD1. The CDR3 consists of 15 residues. With V trimmed by 7 bases and J by 9 bases, 12 bases remained unmatched. Looked up from germline, CDR1 is MNHEY and CDR2 is SVGAGI. The CDR3 reads CASTLGEGAGSPLHF. DNA for the CDR3: TGTGCCAGCACCCTAGGGGAGGGGGCCGGTTCACCCCTCCACTTT.

The rearrangement links TRBV7-9 to TRBJ2-6; D possibly corresponds to TRBD2 (6 bases). The ends were cut back, 5 bases at V and 0 bases at J, with 14 bases in the middle. Germline-derived CDR1 and CDR2 are SEHNR and FQNEAQ (reference sequence). The CDR3 consists of 17 residues. The CDR3 is CASSEGRGYSGANVLTF. In DNA form, the CDR3 reads TGTGCCAGCAGCGAAGGACGGGGGTACTCTGGGGCCAACGTCCTGACTTTC.